In this sample, the clone carrying this T cell receptor (beta chain) turned up many times. TCRdb reanalysed the 5' RACE reads using MiXCR and keeps one entry per CDR3 protein. The sample has roughly 65,000 distinct CDR3 sequences, 4.5% to 7.5% seen once. This record belongs to a study of T cells after yellow fever vaccination. There are 14 residues in the CDR3. Germline-derived CDR1 and CDR2 are SGHVS and FNYEAQ. The V gene lost 5 bases and the J gene lost 8 bases, with 18 bases spanning the gap. The sequence came from a man in his late teens or twenties who received the YFV17D yellow fever vaccine. The sequencing here drew on CD4+ T cells sorted from PBMCs, taken roughly 14 days after the first yellow fever vaccination. J is TRBJ1-2 and V is TRBV7-6, with a weak D call TRBD1 (6 bases). The CDR3 DNA is TGTGCCAGCAGCCCAGCAGGGGCGGCGAGGGGCTACACCTTC. This gives the protein CASSPAGAARGYTF. The full variable domain, rest sourced from reference TRBV7-6 and TRBJ1-2, is GAGVSQSPRYKVTKRGQDVALRCDPISGHVSLYWYRQALGQGPEFLTYFNYEAQQDKSGLPNDRFSAERPEGSISTLTIQRTEQRDSAMYRCASSPAGAARGYTFGSGTRLTVV.